This T cell receptor beta chain was retrieved from a study of blood T cell repertoires in COVID-19. Study background: Acute-phase and convalescent COVID-19 samples originated in the United States, Italy and Spain.

Ages ranged from roughly 18 to 100 years, with residence in fewer than 25 US areas. Authors' analysis steps: Estimated nucleated cell counts came from reference gene primer amplification. Using immunoSEQ multiplex PCR, the repertoire was profiled, and TCRdb retains in-frame clones only, with some absent. That table is the source of V, J and clone size, and D and trimming were worked out from the DNA. The sample contains approximately 200,000 clones, approximately 80% of which appear only once. What was sequenced was PBMCs or T cells enriched from blood (not recorded which). The sequence came from a man aged 55-75 years who had recovered from COVID-19.

CDR3 nucleotides: TGTGCCAGCAGCCCAGAGGGGACAGGGGGCGGCTACACCTTC. Protein sequence: CASSPEGTGGGYTF. The chain recombines TRBV7-9 with TRBJ1-2, with 12 bases lining up with TRBD1. Germline trimming cut 5 bases from V and 8 bases from J; bases unmatched to any gene: 6. Germline V gives CDR1 SEHNR, CDR2 FQNEAQ (reference sequence). The CDR3 length is 14 residues.